The T cell receptor (beta chain) under discussion was sequenced for a study of T cell changes during pregnancy in multiple sclerosis. Profiled with immunoSEQ multiplex PCR; TCRdb holds only in-frame clones, not every one. The table lists more than 65,000 clones, about 88% of them singletons. This specimen consisted of peripheral blood, obtained before pregnancy. This sequence was found in a female donor with multiple sclerosis, enrolled in a pregnancy study.

The CDR3 DNA reads TGTGCCAGCAGTGCATCTAGCGACCTTTACGAGCAGTACTTC. It specifies CASSASSDLYEQYF. The chain combines TRBV25-1 with TRBJ2-7, with D maybe TRBD2 (6 bases). The germline V and J ends were trimmed by 4 bases and 4 bases, with 14 bases remaining between them. The CDR3 is made up of 14 amino acids. The germline V gene has CDR1 MGHDK and CDR2 SYGVNS.